The 7 T cell receptor beta chains presented below share a single source sample, sequenced in a study of Graves' ophthalmopathy and Graves' hyperthyroidism. As the template, RNA transcripts were used to amplify TCR beta CDR3 regions. HTBI primers were employed in first-round RT-PCR, then a second-round multiplex PCR followed. TCRdb reprocessed the multiplex PCR reads via MiXCR and lists one record per CDR3 protein. Of about 380,000 distinct CDR3 sequences listed, 15% were seen once; the top ten hold 5.5% to 7%. The sample comprised peripheral blood. These receptors all stem from a young woman with stable Graves' hyperthyroidism.

This clonotype was seen ten or more times. This chain connects TRBV13 to TRBJ2-2, with 12 positions matching TRBD2. The CDR3 totals 16 residues. The germline V gene encodes CDR1 PRHDT and CDR2 FYEKMQ (reference sequence). With V trimmed by 3 bases and J by 5 bases, 4 bases remained unmatched. This chain's CDR3 is CASSFGLAGPTGELFF. CDR3 sequence (DNA): TGTGCCAGCAGCTTTGGACTAGCGGGGCCTACCGGGGAGCTGTTTTTT.

CDR3 sequence reads: CASSRGQKNIQYF. CDR3 sequence (DNA): TGTGCCAGCAGCCGCGGACAGAAAAACATTCAGTACTTC. The rearrangement joins TRBV3-1 to TRBJ2-4, with D maybe TRBD1 (6 bases). Trimming removed 4 bases at V and 4 bases at J, with 8 bases between. The V gene's germline CDR1 is LGHDT and CDR2 YNNKEL (reference sequence). This CDR3 region has 13 residues.

This clonotype was counted at least ten times. The rearrangement uses TRBV6-5 and TRBJ2-7; 9 positions match TRBD1. CDR1 and CDR2 from the germline V gene are MNHEY and SVGAGI. The CDR3 spans 14 residues. V gave up 6 bases and J gave up 3 bases; unmatched junction bases: 6. The CDR3 loop reads CASRGTGTGYEQYF. The CDR3 DNA reads TGTGCCAGCAGGGGGACAGGGACGGGCTACGAGCAGTACTTC.

The chain has TRBV4-1 and TRBJ2-7, with 7 nucleotides matching TRBD1. This CDR3 comprises 16 residues. Losses at the gene ends were 4 bases for V and 2 bases for J; bases not matched to a gene: 11. In germline, CDR1 is MGHRA, CDR2 YSYEKL. The CDR3 sequence: CASSRAPDRITYEQYF. In DNA form, the CDR3 reads TGCGCCAGCAGCCGCGCGCCGGACAGGATAACCTACGAGCAGTACTTC.

This clonotype was counted ten times or more. The gene calls are TRBV6-5 and TRBJ1-5; D not certain. Germline V gene sequence: CDR1 MNHEY, CDR2 SVGAGI. Trimming removed 0 bases at V and 9 bases at J, with 12 bases between. CDR3 length equals 14 residues. CDR3 DNA sequence: TGTGCCAGCAGTTACTCGAAGGCCTCGGGGCCCCAGCATTTT. Translating it yields CASSYSKASGPQHF.

Only a few counts were recorded for this clonotype. The chain has TRBV18 and TRBJ2-7; TRBD1 might be the D (6 bases). V was trimmed by 3 bases and J by 3 bases, leaving 15 bases between them. From germline, CDR1 is KGHSH and CDR2 LQKENI. The CDR3 consists of 15 residues. CDR3: CASSPDSGDNYEQYF. The CDR3, as DNA: TGTGCCAGCTCACCGGACAGTGGGGACAACTACGAGCAGTACTTC.

This clonotype was recorded many times. The chain has TRBV7-8 and TRBJ2-5, with no clear D. The CDR3 sequence is 14 residues long. CDR1 and CDR2 (germline): SGHVS, FQNEAQ. V lost 3 bases and J 1 base, leaving 9 bases between the germline ends. The CDR3 bases are TGTGCCAGCAGCTTGGTGGGAATCCAAGAGACCCAGTACTTC. Translation gives CASSLVGIQETQYF. Based on the CDR3 plus reference TRBV7-8 and TRBJ2-5, the full variable domain is GAGVSQSPRYKVAKRGQDVALRCDPISGHVSLFWYQQALGQGPEFLTYFQNEAQLDKSGLPSDRFFAERPEGSVSTLKIQRTQQEDSAVYLCASSLVGIQETQYFGPGTRLLVL.